This entry describes one T cell receptor (beta chain). It lacks a known antigen. There are no base qualities to consult, and no much larger clone falls within one base. The sample belongs to a study of shared clonotypes between healthy human individuals (dated by TCRdb to the early 2020s). For the wider study: The cohort comprised a couple of women and a few men aged 18 to 49 years. For each donor, CD4 naive and CD4 memory were each run on three plates, CD8 naive on two plates, and CD8 memory on one plate. Per donor, leukapheresis produced somewhere between about 0.9 and 10 billion PBMCs. The study deeply sequenced blood TCR repertoires of five healthy adults to estimate repertoire size and the extent of clonotype sharing between individuals. Different laboratories and diverse techniques were used to prepare libraries and sequence TCR repertoires, to increase sequencing depth and limit assay-specific biases. The research as a whole found: Because the study included only a small number of donors, the genetic and exposure-history diversity represented was limited. Only blood was sampled, and tissue TCR repertoires likely differ from those in blood. Incomplete sequencing was indicated by rarefaction of sorted-subset datasets, despite the large sequencing depth. Pairwise subsampling led to the expectation that sequencing depth would affect the degree of clonotype sharing among donors. When a few donors were compared, the shared fraction of clonotypes was about 5.4% for naive CD4, around 4% for naive CD8, 2.3% for memory CD4, and 0.35% to 0.5% for memory CD8. Clonotypes shared by all four sorted-subset donors showed higher generation probabilities than non-shared clonotypes. Naive subsets generally had larger estimated clonotype richness than memory subsets did.

Donors were healthy HIV-negative adults with no recently reported acute infections or vaccinations. All donors were Caucasian adults living in Nashville, Tennessee, USA. Magnetic negative selection was used to enrich CD4+ T cells, after which naive cells were positively selected on CD45RA and the negative fraction became the memory subset. Blood was collected by leukapheresis, and PBMCs were isolated by Ficoll-Histopaque density gradient centrifugation and then cryopreserved in liquid nitrogen vapor phase. Purity and quantity of every magnetically sorted T cell population were checked by analytical flow cytometry. Each sorted fraction had its genomic DNA isolated and then quantified by UV absorbance on a Nanodrop 2000c. Using the deep immunoSEQ assay, TCR CDR3 regions were amplified from genomic DNA by multiplex PCR. Extracted genomic DNA from each cell subset was spread evenly across all wells of several immunoSEQ 96-well plates, with each plate serving as a replicate. For sorted subsets, around 200 ng genomic DNA, equal to tens of thousands of T cell genomes, was loaded into each replicate PCR. The purified libraries were quantified using a Qubit 3.0 fluorometer, sized with a Bioanalyzer 2100, and then quantified again using the KAPA Library Quantification kit. Every immunoSEQ 96-well plate was sequenced on a dedicated single-read 150-cycle Illumina NextSeq 550 flow cell. The paper's processing steps were these. Because the immunoSEQ output included only junctional sequences and no quality scores, the filtering could not be the same as the filtering used for full-length reads. To assign V/J genes and CDR3, sequences were annotated against IMGT germline references using PyIR, a Python wrapper for IgBLAST v1.9. Reads were filtered out if the reads had weak V/J assignments (E-value above 1e-6), no CDR3, stop codons, out-of-frame junctions, or ambiguous translated residues. V3J clonotypes were defined by identical inferred V gene, J gene, and CDR3 amino acid sequence. Percentage overlap between repertoires was computed as shared unique clonotypes divided by the size of the smaller repertoire. Repertoire richness was assessed with RTK rarefaction, the Chao1 estimator, and Recon v2.1 estimates of unobserved clonotypes. Generation probabilities for all TCRbeta clonotypes obtained by the gDNA method from four donors were computed using OLGA. Here the immuneACCESS table is served through TCRdb, limited to in-frame sequences with V and J called. Missing clones are a known gap in these copies; in checked studies unresolved V genes cover under half, and the rest lacks a known reason. V and J calls and clone size are as listed in that table; D and trimming were resolved from the DNA. This sample gives about 2.4 million clones in total; approximately 93% of them show up just once. About 0.38% of the sample is taken by the ten largest.

This sequence originates from a man aged 18 to 30 in good health. Some clones in this sample may be carry-over from other donors' samples. Sequencing used naive CD4+ T cells from PBMCs. Read against the paper, the sample's cell subset or site label means: CD45RA+ positively selected.

The CDR3 region has the sequence CASSSWASSGNTIYF. The DNA is TGTGCCAGCAGTTCCTGGGCCAGCTCTGGAAACACCATATATTTT. Rearrangement joined TRBV28 to TRBJ1-3, with no D gene named confidently. The CDR3, cysteine through phenylalanine, is 15 amino acids long. Of all the DNA, just the CDR3 is kept, 45 bases in frame from base 1. Trimming at the junction amounts to 4 bases on V and 0 bases on J, and the germline ends lie 10 bases apart. CDR1 and CDR2 (MDHEN, SYDVKM) derive from the germline V gene.